This T cell receptor (beta chain) was obtained from a study of blood T cells in healthy people across ages. Between the trimmed V and J ends, which lost 5 bases and 4 bases, there was a span of 15 bases. There are 13 residues in the CDR3. Germline CDR1 reads DFQATT; CDR2 reads SNEGSKA (reference sequence). The authors ran a second PCR of roughly 6 to 12 cycles using a sample-barcoded 5' primer and a J-beta primer mix. From the 5' RACE reads, TCRdb called clonotypes with MiXCR, one entry per CDR3 protein. This table holds about 1.8 million distinct CDR3 sequences, roughly 52% found once. The receptor was derived from a woman between 40 and 55 years old in good health. Sequenced sample: blood. The V gene is TRBV20-1, the J gene TRBJ2-7; D might be TRBD2 (5 bases). The CDR3 sequence: CSAPRVWTYEQYF. Here the CDR3 DNA reads TGCAGTGCTCCTCGGGTGTGGACTTACGAGCAGTACTTC.